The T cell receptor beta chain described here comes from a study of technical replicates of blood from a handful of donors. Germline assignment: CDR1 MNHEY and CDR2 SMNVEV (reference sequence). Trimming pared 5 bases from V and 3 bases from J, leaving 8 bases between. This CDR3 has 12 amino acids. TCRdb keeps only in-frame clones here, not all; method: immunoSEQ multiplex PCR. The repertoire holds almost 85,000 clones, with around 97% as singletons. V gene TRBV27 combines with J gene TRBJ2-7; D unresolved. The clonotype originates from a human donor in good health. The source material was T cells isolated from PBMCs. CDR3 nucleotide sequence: TGTGCCAGCAGTCCTAACCACTACGAGCAGTACTTC. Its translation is CASSPNHYEQYF.